This TCR beta chain was recorded in a study of T cell responses to AZD1222 COVID-19 vaccine. Repertoires were generated with immunoSEQ multiplex PCR, while TCRdb's copy carries only in-frame clones and drops some. The repertoire holds approximately 110,000 clones, with approximately 84% as singletons. For this clone: The target antigen is unknown.

Study-wide results and limits: After two AZD1222 doses, spike-specific TCR breadth and depth rose versus day 0. Reportedly, nearly half the spike-specific TCRs target unmutated variant regions. Mapped onto spike, vaccine-associated CD4 TCRs spanned it and were dominant at 160-218 and 743-854. White British ancestry dominated among donors, who included more females, and clonal diversity was possibly underestimated.

The CDR3 spans 17 residues. V was clipped by 4 bases and J by 6 bases; unmatched bases: 13. From germline, CDR1 is WNHNN and CDR2 SYGVQD (reference sequence). The sequences come from peripheral blood, collected on day 0 of AZD1222 vaccination. The chain recombines TRBV10-1 with TRBJ1-5, with TRBD1 identical over 9 bases. The TCR sequence derives from an adult in good health. CDR3 sequence reads: CASSGNRGQGKLQPQHF. In DNA form, the CDR3 reads TGCGCCAGCAGTGGAAACCGAGGACAGGGGAAACTTCAGCCCCAGCATTTT.